The 25 T cell receptor beta chains below were found in one sample sequenced in a study of blood T cell repertoires in COVID-19. Method: immunoSEQ multiplex PCR; TCRdb's copy keeps in-frame clones and lacks some. This table holds fewer than 500,000 clones, 70% to 85% found once. The sequencing input was peripheral blood. The source of these receptors is a human donor with acute or convalescent COVID-19. The donor label of this sample is uncertain.

This chain links TRBV30 with TRBJ2-2, with a tentative D call TRBD2 (5 bases). The CDR3 has 13 residues. The germline V and J ends were trimmed by 4 bases and 1 base, with 7 bases remaining between them. In germline, CDR1 is GTSNPN, CDR2 SVGIG (reference sequence). This CDR3 reads CAWIRGNTGELFF. In nucleotides, the CDR3 is TGTGCCTGGATTCGGGGGAACACCGGGGAGCTGTTTTTT.

This clone showed up just once. The chain has TRBV7-7 and TRBJ1-4; D not certain. V shed 5 bases and J shed 4 bases, with 20 bases lying between them. The CDR3 consists of 17 residues. Germline V lookup: CDR1 SSHAT, CDR2 FNYEAQ (reference sequence). In DNA, the CDR3 is TGTGCCAGCAGCCCCCACGGGTCGGCCGATTTTAATGAAAAACTGTTTTTT. Its translation is CASSPHGSADFNEKLFF.

The chain employs TRBV30 and TRBJ1-1; the D is unclear. In germline, CDR1 is GTSNPN, CDR2 SVGIG (reference sequence). Trimming shortened V by 3 bases and J by 1 base, and 12 bases separated the two germline ends. The CDR3 is 14 amino acids. The DNA for the CDR3 is TGTGCCTGGAGCTTAAACCTAAAGAACACTGAAGCTTTCTTT. This encodes CAWSLNLKNTEAFF. The whole variable domain, remainder taken from reference TRBV30 and TRBJ1-1, is SQTIHQWPATLVQPVGSPLSLECTVEGTSNPNLYWYRQAAGRGLQLLFYSVGIGQISSEVPQNLSASRPQDRQFILSSKKLLLSDSGFYLCAWSLNLKNTEAFFGQGTRLTVV.

The rearrangement joins TRBV4-1 to TRBJ1-3, with D tentatively TRBD1 (5 bases). The CDR3 is 17 amino acids. V lost 1 base, J lost 0 bases, and 13 bases lay in between. CDR1 and CDR2 (germline): MGHRA, YSYEKL. CDR3 nucleotides: TGCGCCAGCAGCCAAGGGGCAGGGTTATACTCTGGAAACACCATATATTTT. It translates to CASSQGAGLYSGNTIYF.

The gene calls are TRBV21-1 and TRBJ2-7; TRBD2, the D gene given by the table, was not confirmed from the DNA. TRBV21-1 is labeled a pseudogene. CDR3 size: 14 residues. CDR3 loop: CASSKVRLLYEQYF. Here the CDR3 DNA reads TGTGCCAGCAGCAAAGTTCGGTTGCTCTACGAGCAGTACTTC.

This clone has only one observation. The gene calls are TRBV29-1 and TRBJ2-7; D unclear. Germline V lookup: CDR1 SQVTM, CDR2 ANQGSEA. The CDR3 runs to 10 residues. Trimming took 5 bases from V and 4 from J, leaving 6 bases between them. The CDR3 coding sequence is TGCAGCGTTAGAGATTACGAGCAGTACTTC. It translates to CSVRDYEQYF.

The V and J genes are TRBV24-1 and TRBJ2-1, with 8 bases aligning to TRBD2. Germline CDR1 and CDR2: KGHDR and SFDVKD. With 3 bases clipped from V and 3 bases from J, the junction kept 6 bases outside the gene matches. The CDR3 has 16 amino acids. CDR3 nucleotides: TGTGCCACCAGTGATACCGGGACTAGTAACTACAATGAGCAGTTCTTC. Its protein product is CATSDTGTSNYNEQFF.

The CDR3 DNA follows: TGTGCCAGCAGCGTAGAGAACGGTGAAGCTTTCTTT. It encodes CASSVENGEAFF. This chain uses TRBV9 with TRBJ1-1, with D unresolved. Germline lookup yields CDR1 SGDLS and CDR2 YYNGEE. Trimming took 0 bases from V and 7 from J, leaving 7 bases between them. This CDR3 is 12 amino acids long.

CDR3 amino acids: CAGARGGATGELFF. Here the CDR3 DNA reads TGTGCCGGAGCCCGGGGGGGGGCCACCGGGGAGCTGTTTTTT. The chain joins TRBV30 to TRBJ2-2; 8 bases are shared with TRBD2. Germline values: CDR1 GTSNPN, CDR2 SVGIG (reference sequence). The CDR3 sequence is 14 residues long. Trimming removed 8 bases from V and 4 bases from J; junction bases left unmatched: 9. The full variable domain, completed using reference TRBV30 and TRBJ2-2, is SQTIHQWPATLVQPVGSPLSLECTVEGTSNPNLYWYRQAAGRGLQLLFYSVGIGQISSEVPQNLSASRPQDRQFILSSKKLLLSDSGFYLCAGARGGATGELFFGEGSRLTVL.

This clone was seen once. V usage is TRBV25-1 and J usage is TRBJ2-6, with TRBD1 identical over 10 bases. CDR3 length: 18 amino acids. The germline V gene has CDR1 MGHDK and CDR2 SYGVNS. Trimming at V came to 1 base and at J to 0 bases, leaving 3 bases not matched to a gene. The CDR3 loop is CASSESTGGGSGANVLTF. In DNA, the CDR3 is TGTGCCAGCAGTGAATCGACAGGGGGCGGCTCTGGGGCCAACGTCCTGACTTTC.

The rearrangement links TRBV2 to TRBJ1-4; 10 bases agree with TRBD1. CDR1 and CDR2 (germline): SNHLY, FYNNEI. The CDR3 has 14 amino acids. V lost 6 bases, J lost 8 bases, and 6 bases stayed unmatched. CDR3 residues: CASSRTGGREKLFF. The CDR3 DNA reads as TGTGCCAGCAGCAGGACAGGGGGAAGGGAAAAACTGTTTTTT.

This clone was observed a handful of times. The chain carries TRBV28 and TRBJ1-3; tentatively, D is TRBD1 (5 bases). The CDR3 runs to 15 residues. Trimming pared 8 bases from V and 2 bases from J, leaving 16 bases between. The germline V gene encodes CDR1 MDHEN and CDR2 SYDVKM. The DNA of the CDR3 is TGTGCCAGCCGTCAAACAGGTTTTACTGGAAACACCATATATTTT. Translating gives CASRQTGFTGNTIYF.

V gene TRBV18 combines with J gene TRBJ1-3; D is possibly TRBD1 (5 bases). The CDR3 runs 15 residues. V lost 2 bases and J lost 0, with 8 bases in between. The V gene's germline CDR1 is KGHSH and CDR2 LQKENI. Written as DNA, the CDR3 is TGTGCCAGCTCACCAACAGGTGACTCTGGAAACACCATATATTTT. It yields the protein CASSPTGDSGNTIYF.

The chain carries TRBV2 and TRBJ1-1, with a possible D match to TRBD1 (5 bases). There are 16 residues in the CDR3. In germline, CDR1 is SNHLY, CDR2 FYNNEI. The V end lost 3 bases, the J end lost 7 bases, and 21 bases lay between the germline ends. The CDR3 region is CASSEHDSGAEGEAFF. The CDR3 coding sequence is TGTGCCAGCAGTGAGCACGACAGTGGGGCGGAGGGTGAAGCTTTCTTT.

There are many counts of this clone. V is TRBV5-5 and J is TRBJ2-2; D uncertain. In germline, CDR1 is SGHKS, CDR2 YYEKEE (reference sequence). CDR3 length equals 14 residues. V was trimmed by 0 bases and J by 4 bases, leaving 7 bases between them. The CDR3 is CASSLAVSTGELFF. The CDR3 coding sequence is TGTGCCAGCAGCTTGGCCGTTAGCACCGGGGAGCTGTTTTTT. The variable domain in full, completed from reference TRBV5-5 and TRBJ2-2, reads DAGVTQSPTHLIKTRGQQVTLRCSPISGHKSVSWYQQVLGQGPQFIFQYYEKEERGRGNFPDRFSARQFPNYSSELNVNALLLGDSALYLCASSLAVSTGELFFGEGSRLTVL.

V is TRBV2 and J is TRBJ2-4, with TRBD2 matching 9 bases. The CDR3 sequence is 15 residues long. V trimming: 5 bases; J trimming: 8 bases; junction bases outside the gene matches: 10. The germline V gene encodes CDR1 SNHLY and CDR2 FYNNEI. CDR3 sequence: CASSQLSGGFDIQYF. The CDR3, as DNA: TGTGCCAGCAGTCAACTGAGCGGGGGGTTCGACATTCAGTACTTC.

This clone was recorded only once. This chain uses TRBV5-1 with TRBJ2-3; 9 nucleotides align to TRBD2. The CDR3 consists of 16 residues. Germline V gene sequence: CDR1 SGHRS, CDR2 YFSETQ. Trimming removed 10 bases from V and 3 bases from J; junction bases left unmatched: 15. The CDR3 region is CAPRGRRGGTTDTQYF. Here the CDR3 DNA reads TGCGCCCCCCGGGGGAGGCGGGGGGGCACAACAGATACGCAGTATTTT.

This CDR3 is CASTADRKETQYF. The DNA of the CDR3 is TGTGCCAGCACCGCCGACAGGAAAGAGACCCAGTACTTC. The chain recombines TRBV6-5 with TRBJ2-5, with a weak D call TRBD1 (6 bases). The CDR3 is 13 residues long. V lost 7 bases and J 3 bases, leaving 12 bases between the germline ends. Germline values: CDR1 MNHEY, CDR2 SVGAGI.

The chain employs TRBV5-3 and TRBJ1-3; a possible D gene is TRBD1 (5 bases). TRBV5-3 is an ORF, with its function uncertain. With 0 bases removed from V and 3 bases from J, the gap between germline ends came to 7 bases. This CDR3 is built from 14 residues. CDR3 coding DNA: TGTGCCAGAAGCTTGGGCAGGGTTGGAAACACCATATATTTT. Translation: CARSLGRVGNTIYF.

The chain joins TRBV21-1 to TRBJ1-1; the table's D call of TRBD1 was not tested on the DNA. TRBV21-1 is assigned pseudogene status. CDR3 length equals 12 residues. The CDR3 spells CAKGHMNTEAFF. In DNA, the CDR3 is TGTGCCAAGGGACACATGAACACTGAAGCTTTCTTT.

The chain combines TRBV7-2 with TRBJ2-7; 7 bases match TRBD2. After removal of 1 base from V and 6 bases from J, the junction contained 6 bases not matched to a gene. This CDR3 has 14 amino acids. Germline V gives CDR1 SGHTA, CDR2 FQGNSA. DNA of the CDR3: TGTGCCAGCAGCTTAGGCGGGAGCGGCGGCGAGCAGTACTTC. Encoded protein: CASSLGGSGGEQYF.

This chain uses TRBV25-1 with TRBJ1-6, with D possibly matching TRBD1 (6 bases). Between the trimmed V and J ends, which lost 6 bases and 13 bases, there was a span of 25 bases. CDR3 length: 16 amino acids. Germline assignment: CDR1 MGHDK and CDR2 SYGVNS. The CDR3 coding sequence is TGTGCCAGCAGGGGGGGGCTCGGGACCGCAACTTTGCCCCTCCACTTT. Its translation is CASRGGLGTATLPLHF.

The DNA for the CDR3 is TGTGCCAGCAGCCCCAGGGTGATTAGCACTGAAGCTTTCTTT. Its protein is CASSPRVISTEAFF. The rearrangement joins TRBV6-5 to TRBJ1-1; tentative D call: TRBD1 (5 bases). The length of the CDR3 is 14 residues. V gave up 6 bases and J gave up 4 bases, with 15 bases separating them. Germline V lookup: CDR1 MNHEY, CDR2 SVGAGI.

The CDR3 reads CASSQEPSGIYNEQFF. CDR3 sequence (DNA): TGTGCCAGCAGCCAAGAGCCTAGCGGGATCTACAATGAGCAGTTCTTC. V and J are TRBV4-2 and TRBJ2-1, with TRBD2 matching 9 bases. Trimming removed 0 bases from V and 3 bases from J; junction bases left unmatched: 3. The CDR3 spans 16 residues. Germline CDR1 and CDR2: LGHNA and YNFKEQ.

The CDR3, as DNA: TGTGCCAGCAGCTTAGAACTAGCGGGGATCTATGAGCAGTTCTTC. It specifies CASSLELAGIYEQFF. The rearrangement joins TRBV11-2 to TRBJ2-1; 10 bases fit TRBD2. CDR3 length: 15 amino acids. V lost 0 bases to trimming and J lost 8 bases; unmatched junction nucleotides: 4. The germline gives CDR1 SGHAT, CDR2 FQNNGV.